These T cell receptor beta chains were read from a single sample in a study of blood T cells in healthy people across ages. Each CDR3 protein is one row after TCRdb ran MiXCR on the 5' RACE reads. The table shows some 1.7 million distinct CDR3 sequences, with 28% occurring only once. The material sequenced was blood. The receptor set was obtained from a woman in her 30s in good health. The CDR3 runs from the conserved cysteine through the conserved F or W. Fields, in order: V gene, CDR3 protein.

>TRBV10-3
CAISEETNYGYTF
>TRBV5-5
CASIFGGMNTEAFF
>TRBV6-6
CASSYGSGGETQYF
>TRBV4-1
CASSQNTGTSGQDTQYF
>TRBV12-3/TRBV12-4
CASSLDYRVTNIQYF
>TRBV12-3/TRBV12-4
CASRPGSREQFF
>TRBV7-2
CASRGGIQPYNEQFF
>TRBV20-1
CSASDQPEYTDTQYF
>TRBV9
CASSVGGGAETQYF
>TRBV28
CASRTQGEVGKLFF
>TRBV14
CASSQVVGNSPLHF
>TRBV29-1
CSVVIARNNEQFF
>TRBV11-1
CASSLPATEAFF
>TRBV29-1
CSVIQRGGTDTQYF
>TRBV10-3
CAISTRDTSSYEQYF
>TRBV20-1
CSAPLAGLETQYF
>TRBV10-2
CASSEPGLAGRYEQYF
>TRBV3-1
CASSPRLAGGPGDEQFF
>TRBV4-3
CASSQGQENTEAFF
>TRBV20-1
CSATISGTGATEQFF
>TRBV7-8
CASSSLAGRSYEQYF
>TRBV7-2
CASSLGFGQGNTEAFF
>TRBV5-1
CASSLTGLGDHLPLHF
>TRBV7-2
CASSLASRGAEAFF
>TRBV4-1
CASSQDKGVNLNEKLFF
>TRBV6-5
CASSYLGTVNTEAFF
>TRBV27
CASSSMRPGEETQYF
>TRBV24-1
CATSDRASGSYNEQFF
>TRBV4-1
CASSQDIGQELNEQYF
>TRBV28
CASNNPGGSYNEQFF
>TRBV24-1
CATSDLGGGGPIESTDTQYF
>TRBV5-5
CASSPRRVGWGYTF
>TRBV7-2
CASSSQGRIGLDEQFF
>TRBV29-1
CSVDVEAFF
>TRBV15
CATSSTGIGEKLFF
>TRBV7-9
CASSFEWGPGPNTEAFF
>TRBV9
CASSVGGGAYNEQFF
>TRBV19
CASSKVSADGGEQFF
>TRBV6-1
CASSEAHGGASETQYF
>TRBV27
CASSLAVPDNEQFF
>TRBV7-9
CASSLRDRGRINEQFF
>TRBV4-1
CASSQEMGTYQPQHF
>TRBV7-2
CASSTYYPTLFF